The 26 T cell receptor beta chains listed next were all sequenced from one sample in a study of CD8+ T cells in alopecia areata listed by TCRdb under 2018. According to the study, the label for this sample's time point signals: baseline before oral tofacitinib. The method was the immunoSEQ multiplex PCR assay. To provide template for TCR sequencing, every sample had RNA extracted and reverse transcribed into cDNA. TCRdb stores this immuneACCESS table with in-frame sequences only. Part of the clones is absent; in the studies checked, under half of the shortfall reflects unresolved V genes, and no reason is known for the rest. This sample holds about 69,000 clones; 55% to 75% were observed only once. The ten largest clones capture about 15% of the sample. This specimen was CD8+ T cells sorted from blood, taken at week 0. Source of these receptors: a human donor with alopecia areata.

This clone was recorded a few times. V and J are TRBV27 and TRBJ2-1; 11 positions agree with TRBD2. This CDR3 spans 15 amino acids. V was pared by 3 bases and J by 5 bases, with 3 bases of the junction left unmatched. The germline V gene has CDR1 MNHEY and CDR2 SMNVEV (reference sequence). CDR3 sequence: CASSFLAGGDNEQFF. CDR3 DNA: TGTGCCAGCAGTTTCCTAGCGGGGGGAGACAATGAGCAGTTCTTC.

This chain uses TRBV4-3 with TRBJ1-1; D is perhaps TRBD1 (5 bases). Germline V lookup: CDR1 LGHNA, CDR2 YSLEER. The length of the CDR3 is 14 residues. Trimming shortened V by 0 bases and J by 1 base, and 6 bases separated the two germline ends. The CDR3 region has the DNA TGCGCCAGCAGCCAAGATGACAGGAACACTGAAGCTTTCTTT. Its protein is CASSQDDRNTEAFF.

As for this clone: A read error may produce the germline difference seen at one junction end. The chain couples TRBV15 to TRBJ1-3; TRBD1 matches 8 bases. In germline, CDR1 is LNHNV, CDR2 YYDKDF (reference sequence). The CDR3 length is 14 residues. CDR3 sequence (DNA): TGTGCCACGAGCAGAAGGACAGGGATCGACACCATATATTTT. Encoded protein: CATSRRTGIDTIYF. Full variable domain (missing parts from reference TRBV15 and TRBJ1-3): DAMVIQNPRYQVTQFGKPVTLSCSQTLNHNVMYWYQQKSSQAPKLLFHYYDKDFNNEADTPDNFQSRRPNTSFCFLDIRSPGLGDTAMYLCATSRRTGIDTIYFGEGSWLTVV.

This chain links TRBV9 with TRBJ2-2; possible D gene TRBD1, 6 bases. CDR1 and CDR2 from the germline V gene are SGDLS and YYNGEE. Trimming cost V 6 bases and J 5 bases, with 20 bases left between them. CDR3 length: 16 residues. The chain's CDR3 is CASTPARDRWTGELFF. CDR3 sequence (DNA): TGTGCCAGCACCCCCGCCCGAGACAGGTGGACCGGGGAGCTGTTTTTT.

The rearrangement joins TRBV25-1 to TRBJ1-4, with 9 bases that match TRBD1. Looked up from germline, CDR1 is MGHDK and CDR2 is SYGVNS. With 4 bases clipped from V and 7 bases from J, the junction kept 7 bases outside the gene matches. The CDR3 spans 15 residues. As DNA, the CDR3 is TGTGCCAGCAGTGCTGGGACAGGGAAACTTGAAAAACTGTTTTTT. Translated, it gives CASSAGTGKLEKLFF.

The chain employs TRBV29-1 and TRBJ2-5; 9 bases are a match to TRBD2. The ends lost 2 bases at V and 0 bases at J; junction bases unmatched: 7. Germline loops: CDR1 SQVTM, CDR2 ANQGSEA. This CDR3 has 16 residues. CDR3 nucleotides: TGCAGCGTTGAAACCGGGACTAGCCTCAACCAAGAGACCCAGTACTTC. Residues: CSVETGTSLNQETQYF.

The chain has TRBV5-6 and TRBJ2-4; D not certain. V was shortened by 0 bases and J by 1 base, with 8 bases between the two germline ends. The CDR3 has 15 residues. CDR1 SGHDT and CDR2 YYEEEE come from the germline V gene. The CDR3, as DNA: TGTGCCAGCAGCTTGGGGCTCGTGGCCAAAAACATTCAGTACTTC. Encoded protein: CASSLGLVAKNIQYF.

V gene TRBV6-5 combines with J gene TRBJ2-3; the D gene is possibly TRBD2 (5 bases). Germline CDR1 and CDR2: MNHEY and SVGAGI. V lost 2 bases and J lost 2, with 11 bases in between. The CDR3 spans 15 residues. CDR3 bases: TGTGCCAGCAGTTACGGATCGGGAACCACAGATACGCAGTATTTT. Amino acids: CASSYGSGTTDTQYF.

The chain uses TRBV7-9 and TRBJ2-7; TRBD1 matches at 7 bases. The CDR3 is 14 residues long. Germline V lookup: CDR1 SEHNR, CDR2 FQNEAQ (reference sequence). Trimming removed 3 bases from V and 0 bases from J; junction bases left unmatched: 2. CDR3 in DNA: TGTGCCAGCAGCTTTTGGGACAGCTCCTACGAGCAGTACTTC. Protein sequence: CASSFWDSSYEQYF.

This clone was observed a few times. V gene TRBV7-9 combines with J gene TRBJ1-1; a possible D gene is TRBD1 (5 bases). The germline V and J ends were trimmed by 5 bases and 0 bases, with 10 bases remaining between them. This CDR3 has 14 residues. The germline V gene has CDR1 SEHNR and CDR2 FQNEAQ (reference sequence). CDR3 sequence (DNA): TGTGCCAGCAGCAGCGGGGCGCTGAACACTGAAGCTTTCTTT. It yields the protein CASSSGALNTEAFF.

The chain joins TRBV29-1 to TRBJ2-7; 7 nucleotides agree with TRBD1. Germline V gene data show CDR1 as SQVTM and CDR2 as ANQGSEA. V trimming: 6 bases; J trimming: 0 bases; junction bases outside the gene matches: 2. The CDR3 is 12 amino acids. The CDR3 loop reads CSVGDSSYEQYF. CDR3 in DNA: TGCAGCGTAGGGGACAGCTCCTACGAGCAGTACTTC.

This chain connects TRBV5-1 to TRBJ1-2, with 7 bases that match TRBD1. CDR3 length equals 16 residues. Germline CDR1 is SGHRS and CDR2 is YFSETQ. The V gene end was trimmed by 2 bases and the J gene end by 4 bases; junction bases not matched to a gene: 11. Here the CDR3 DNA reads TGCGCCAGCAGCTTAGACCCCGACAGGGCCTTCTATGGCTACACCTTC. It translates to CASSLDPDRAFYGYTF.

CDR3 sequence (DNA): TGTGCCAGCAGGCTAGCGGCGGCCTACGAGCAGTACTTC. As protein: CASRLAAAYEQYF. The chain couples TRBV2 to TRBJ2-7; TRBD2 aligns across 7 bases. The CDR3 extends over 13 amino acids. Germline V gene data show CDR1 as SNHLY and CDR2 as FYNNEI. V lost 6 bases, J lost 2 bases, and 4 bases stayed unmatched.

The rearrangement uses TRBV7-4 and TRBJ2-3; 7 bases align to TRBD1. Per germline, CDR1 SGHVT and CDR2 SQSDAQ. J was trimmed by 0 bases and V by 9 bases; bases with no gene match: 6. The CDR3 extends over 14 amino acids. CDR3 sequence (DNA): TGTGCCAGGGCCGGGACAGCGAGCACAGATACGCAGTATTTT. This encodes CARAGTASTDTQYF.

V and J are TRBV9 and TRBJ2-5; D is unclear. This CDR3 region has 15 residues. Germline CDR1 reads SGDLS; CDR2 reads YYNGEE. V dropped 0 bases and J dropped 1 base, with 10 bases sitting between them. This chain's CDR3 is CASSVDSAIQETQYF. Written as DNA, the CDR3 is TGTGCCAGCAGCGTAGATTCGGCTATCCAAGAGACCCAGTACTTC.

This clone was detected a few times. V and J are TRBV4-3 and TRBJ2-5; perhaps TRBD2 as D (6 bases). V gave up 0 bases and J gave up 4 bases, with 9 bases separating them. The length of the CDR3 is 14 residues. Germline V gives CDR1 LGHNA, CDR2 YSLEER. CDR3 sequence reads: CASSQEGGLETQYF. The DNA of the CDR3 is TGCGCCAGCAGCCAAGAAGGAGGGTTAGAGACCCAGTACTTC.

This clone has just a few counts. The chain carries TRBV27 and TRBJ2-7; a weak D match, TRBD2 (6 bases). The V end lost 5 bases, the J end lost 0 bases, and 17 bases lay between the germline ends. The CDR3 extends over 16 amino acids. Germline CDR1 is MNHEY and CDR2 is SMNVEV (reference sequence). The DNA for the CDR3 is TGTGCCAGCAGTCAACTTTTCCGGGAGAGCTCCTACGAGCAGTACTTC. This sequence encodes CASSQLFRESSYEQYF.

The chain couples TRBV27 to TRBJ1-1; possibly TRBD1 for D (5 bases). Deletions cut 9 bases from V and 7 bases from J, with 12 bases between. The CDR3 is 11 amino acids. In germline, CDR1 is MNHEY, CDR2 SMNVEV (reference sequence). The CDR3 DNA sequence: TGTGCCAGTCGGGGGACGGGTGAAGCTTTCTTT. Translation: CASRGTGEAFF.

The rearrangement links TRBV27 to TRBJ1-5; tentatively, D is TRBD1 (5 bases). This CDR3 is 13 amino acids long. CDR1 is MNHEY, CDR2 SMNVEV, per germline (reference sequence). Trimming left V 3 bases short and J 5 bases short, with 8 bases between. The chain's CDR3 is CASSFFRDQPQHF. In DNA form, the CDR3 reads TGTGCCAGCAGTTTTTTCAGGGATCAGCCCCAGCATTTT.

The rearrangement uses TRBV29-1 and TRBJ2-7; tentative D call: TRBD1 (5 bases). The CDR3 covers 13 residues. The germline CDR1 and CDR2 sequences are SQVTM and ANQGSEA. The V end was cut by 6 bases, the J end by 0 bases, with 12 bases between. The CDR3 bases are TGCAGCGTCCAGACAGCTAGCTCCTACGAGCAGTACTTC. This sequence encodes CSVQTASSYEQYF.

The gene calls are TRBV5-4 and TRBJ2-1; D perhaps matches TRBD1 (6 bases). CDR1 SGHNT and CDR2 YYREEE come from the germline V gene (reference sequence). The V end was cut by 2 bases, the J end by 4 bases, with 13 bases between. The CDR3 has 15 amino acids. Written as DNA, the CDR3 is TGTGCCAGCAGCTTAACTCAGGGGAAGTACAATGAGCAGTTCTTC. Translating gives CASSLTQGKYNEQFF.

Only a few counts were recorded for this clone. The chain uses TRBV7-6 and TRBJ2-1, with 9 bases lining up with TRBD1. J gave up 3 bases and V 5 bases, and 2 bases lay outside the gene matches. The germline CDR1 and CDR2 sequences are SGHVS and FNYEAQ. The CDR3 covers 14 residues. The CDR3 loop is CASSRQGDYNEQFF. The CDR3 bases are TGTGCCAGCAGCCGACAGGGGGACTACAATGAGCAGTTCTTC.

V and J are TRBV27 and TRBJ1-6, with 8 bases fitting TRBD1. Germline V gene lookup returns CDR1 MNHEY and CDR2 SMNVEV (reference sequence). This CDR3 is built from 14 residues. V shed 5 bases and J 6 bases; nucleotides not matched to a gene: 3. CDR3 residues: CASSPGGVNSPLHF. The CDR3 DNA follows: TGTGCCAGCAGTCCAGGGGGCGTTAATTCACCCCTCCACTTT.

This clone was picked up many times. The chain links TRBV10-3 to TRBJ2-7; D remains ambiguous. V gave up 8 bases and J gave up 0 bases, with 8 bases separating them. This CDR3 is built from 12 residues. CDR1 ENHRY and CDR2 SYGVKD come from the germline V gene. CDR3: CAIRDGSYEQYF. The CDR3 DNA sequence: TGTGCCATCCGAGACGGCTCCTACGAGCAGTACTTC.

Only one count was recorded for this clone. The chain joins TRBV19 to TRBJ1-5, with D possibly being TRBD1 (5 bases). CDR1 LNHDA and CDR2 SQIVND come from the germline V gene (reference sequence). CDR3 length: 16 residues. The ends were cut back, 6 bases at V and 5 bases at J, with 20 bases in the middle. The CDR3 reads CASSPSHSWDDQPQHF. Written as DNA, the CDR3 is TGTGCCAGTAGCCCCTCCCACTCCTGGGACGATCAGCCCCAGCATTTT. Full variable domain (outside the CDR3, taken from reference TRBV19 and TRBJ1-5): DGGITQSPKYLFRKEGQNVTLSCEQNLNHDAMYWYRQDPGQGLRLIYYSQIVNDFQKGDIAEGYSVSREKKESFPLTVTSAQKNPTAFYLCASSPSHSWDDQPQHFGDGTRLSIL.

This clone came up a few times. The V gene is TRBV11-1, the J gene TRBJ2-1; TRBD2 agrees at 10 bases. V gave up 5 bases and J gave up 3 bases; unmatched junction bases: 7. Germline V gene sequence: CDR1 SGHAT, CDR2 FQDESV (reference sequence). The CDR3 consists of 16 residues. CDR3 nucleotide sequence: TGTGCCAGCAGCCCCTCACTAGCGGGGATCTACAATGAGCAGTTCTTC. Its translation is CASSPSLAGIYNEQFF. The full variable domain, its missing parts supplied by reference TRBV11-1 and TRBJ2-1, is EAEVAQSPRYKITEKSQAVAFWCDPISGHATLYWYRQILGQGPELLVQFQDESVVDDSQLPKDRFSAERLKGVDSTLKIQPAELGDSAMYLCASSPSLAGIYNEQFFGPGTRLTVL.